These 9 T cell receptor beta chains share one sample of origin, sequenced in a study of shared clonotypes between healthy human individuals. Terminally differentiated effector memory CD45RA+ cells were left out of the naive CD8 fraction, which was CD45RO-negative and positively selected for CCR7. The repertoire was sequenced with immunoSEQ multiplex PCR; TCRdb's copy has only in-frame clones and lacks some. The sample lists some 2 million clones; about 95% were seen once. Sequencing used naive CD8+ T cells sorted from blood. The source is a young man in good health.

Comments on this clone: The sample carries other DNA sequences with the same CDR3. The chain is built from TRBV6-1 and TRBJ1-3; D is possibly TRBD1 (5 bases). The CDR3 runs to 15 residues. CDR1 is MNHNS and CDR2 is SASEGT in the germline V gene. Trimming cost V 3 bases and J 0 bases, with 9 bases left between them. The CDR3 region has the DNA TGTGCCAGCAGTGAGGGGGTTCTCTCTGGAAACACCATATATTTT. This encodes CASSEGVLSGNTIYF.

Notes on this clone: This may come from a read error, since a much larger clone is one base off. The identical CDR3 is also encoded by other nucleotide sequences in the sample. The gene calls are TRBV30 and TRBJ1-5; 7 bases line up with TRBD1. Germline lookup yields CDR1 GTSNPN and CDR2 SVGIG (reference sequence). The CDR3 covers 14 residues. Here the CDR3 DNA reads TGTGCCTGGAGGGGAACAGGGGTTAATCAGCCCCAGCACTTT. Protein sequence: CAWRGTGVNQPQHF.

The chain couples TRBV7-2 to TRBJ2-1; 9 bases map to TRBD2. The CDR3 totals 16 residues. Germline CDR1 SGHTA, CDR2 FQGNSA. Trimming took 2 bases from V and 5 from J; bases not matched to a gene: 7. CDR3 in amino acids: CASSLYPRGGHNEQFF. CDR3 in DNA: TGTGCCAGCAGCTTATACCCGCGGGGGGGCCACAATGAGCAGTTCTTC.

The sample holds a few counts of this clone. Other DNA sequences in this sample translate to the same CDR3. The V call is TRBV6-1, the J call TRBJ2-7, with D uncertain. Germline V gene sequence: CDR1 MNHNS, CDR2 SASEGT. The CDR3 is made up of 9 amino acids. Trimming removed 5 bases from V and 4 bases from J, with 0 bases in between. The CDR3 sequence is CASSYEQYF. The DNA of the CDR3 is TGTGCCAGCAGTTACGAGCAGTACTTC.

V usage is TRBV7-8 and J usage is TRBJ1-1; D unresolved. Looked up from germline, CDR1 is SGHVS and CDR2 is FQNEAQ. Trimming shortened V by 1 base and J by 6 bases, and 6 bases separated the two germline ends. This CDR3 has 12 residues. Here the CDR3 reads CASSLEGSEAFF. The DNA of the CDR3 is TGTGCCAGCAGCTTAGAGGGATCTGAAGCTTTCTTT.

CDR3 residues: CASGAGGLSFGELFF. CDR3 in DNA: TGTGCCAGCGGGGCGGGAGGTCTATCTTTCGGGGAGCTGTTTTTT. The chain is built from TRBV2 and TRBJ2-2, with TRBD2 matching over 8 bases. CDR1 SNHLY and CDR2 FYNNEI come from the germline V gene. The CDR3 covers 15 residues. After removal of 8 bases from V and 7 bases from J, the junction contained 12 bases not matched to a gene.

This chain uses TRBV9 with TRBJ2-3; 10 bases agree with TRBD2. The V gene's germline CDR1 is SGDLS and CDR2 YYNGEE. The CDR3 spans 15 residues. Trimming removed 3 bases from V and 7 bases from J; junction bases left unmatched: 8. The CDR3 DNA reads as TGTGCCAGCAGCGCCAGCGGGGGGGCCGGTTATACGCAGTATTTT. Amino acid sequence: CASSASGGAGYTQYF.

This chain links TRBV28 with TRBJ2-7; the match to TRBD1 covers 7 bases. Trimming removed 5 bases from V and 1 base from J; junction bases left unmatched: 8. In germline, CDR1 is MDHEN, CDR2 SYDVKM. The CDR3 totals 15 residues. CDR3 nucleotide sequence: TGTGCCAGCAGTAACAGGGGCCCTCGGTCCTACGAGCAGTACTTC. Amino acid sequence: CASSNRGPRSYEQYF.

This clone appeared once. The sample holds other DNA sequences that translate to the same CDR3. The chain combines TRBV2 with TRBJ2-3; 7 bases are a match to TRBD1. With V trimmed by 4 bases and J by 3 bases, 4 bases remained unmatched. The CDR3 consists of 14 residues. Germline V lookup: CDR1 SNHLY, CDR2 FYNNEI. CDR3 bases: TGTGCCAGCAGTGGACAGGGTGGGACAGATACGCAGTATTTT. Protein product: CASSGQGGTDTQYF. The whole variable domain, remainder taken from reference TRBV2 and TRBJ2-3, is EPEVTQTPSHQVTQMGQEVILRCVPISNHLYFYWYRQILGQKVEFLVSFYNNEISEKSEIFDDQFSVERPDGSNFTLKIRSTKLEDSAMYFCASSGQGGTDTQYFGPGTRLTVL.